The following is a T cell receptor (beta chain) sequence with its context. Its antigen is unknown. The sample comes from a study of shared clonotypes between healthy human individuals. Study results and caveats: All-four-donor shared clonotypes had higher generation probabilities than non-shared clonotypes did. About 4.5% of naive CD4 clonotypes were common to a handful of donors.

This CDR3 has 12 residues. Germline V CDR1 and CDR2: SGHTA, FQGNSA. V was pared by 0 bases and J by 9 bases, with 7 bases between. Only in-frame clones appear in the TCRdb table, and some are missing; sequencing was by immunoSEQ multiplex PCR. The sample holds approximately 1.5 million clones, 98% seen once. Study donors comprised healthy, HIV-negative adults devoid of recent acute infection or vaccination. CD4+ cells were split into CD45RA+ naive and CD45RA-negative memory subsets. Sequencing was performed on naive CD4+ T cells sorted from blood. Sample subset: CD45RA+ positively selected. The sequence was obtained from a man aged 30 to 45 in good health. The chain is built from TRBV7-2 and TRBJ2-3, with D hard to call. CDR3 in DNA: TGTGCCAGCAGCTTAGCTGCGCCGACGCAGTATTTT. Translation: CASSLAAPTQYF.